Shown below are 27 T cell receptor beta chains from a single sample sequenced in a study of blood T cell repertoires in COVID-19. The assay was immunoSEQ multiplex PCR, and TCRdb's table has in-frame clones only and misses some. The top ten clones hold 1% to 1.3% of a sample with fewer than 300,000 clones, 80% to 95% of them seen once. Sequenced material: PBMCs or T cells enriched from blood (not recorded which). Source of these receptors: a woman between 25 and 40 years old who had recovered from COVID-19.

This clone appeared once. The chain couples TRBV6-5 to TRBJ2-7; D might be TRBD2 (6 bases). V was cut by 6 bases and J by 0 bases, with 15 bases left in between. The CDR3 runs to 15 residues. Per the germline V gene, CDR1 is MNHEY and CDR2 is SVGAGI. The chain's CDR3 is CASRRGVAVSYEQYF. CDR3 sequence (DNA): TGTGCCAGCAGGAGGGGTGTAGCGGTCTCCTACGAGCAGTACTTC.

J is TRBJ2-2 and V is TRBV30; 7 bases agree with TRBD2. CDR1 is GTSNPN, CDR2 SVGIG, per germline (reference sequence). The CDR3 consists of 15 residues. After removal of 1 base from V and 5 bases from J, the junction contained 7 bases not matched to a gene. The CDR3 DNA sequence: TGTGCCTGGAGTGGAGGTACCGGGAGGACCGGGGAGCTGTTTTTT. It specifies CAWSGGTGRTGELFF.

The CDR3: CASGGQNSNQPQHF. CDR3 nucleotides: TGTGCCAGCGGTGGACAGAATAGCAATCAGCCCCAGCATTTT. The rearrangement uses TRBV2 and TRBJ1-5; the D gene is possibly TRBD1 (6 bases). The CDR3 extends over 14 amino acids. Trimming cost V 8 bases and J 0 bases, with 11 bases left between them. Germline loops: CDR1 SNHLY, CDR2 FYNNEI.

The V gene is TRBV10-1, the J gene TRBJ2-1; D not certain. The ends were cut back, 3 bases at V and 1 base at J, with 4 bases in the middle. CDR3 length equals 13 residues. In germline, CDR1 is WNHNN, CDR2 SYGVQD (reference sequence). CDR3 coding DNA: TGCGCCAGCAGTGAACGGTCCTACAATGAGCAGTTCTTC. This codes for CASSERSYNEQFF.

The V gene is TRBV3-1 (or the pseudogene TRBV3-2), the J gene TRBJ1-4, with D uncertain. The germline gives CDR1 LGHDT, CDR2 YNNKEL (reference sequence). Trimming removed 1 base from V and 7 bases from J, with 16 bases in between. This CDR3 has 16 amino acids. The CDR3 loop is CASSQGLERYGEKLFF. DNA for the CDR3: TGTGCCAGCAGCCAAGGTTTAGAGAGGTACGGTGAAAAACTGTTTTTT.

The chain is built from TRBV6-5 and TRBJ2-7, with TRBD2 matching 7 bases. Germline V gives CDR1 MNHEY, CDR2 SVGAGI. This CDR3 region has 14 residues. V lost 7 bases and J lost 6; bases outside the gene matches: 12. The CDR3 DNA follows: TGTGCCAGCACTCCCCTCGGGGGGACCGGCGAGCAGTACTTC. It specifies CASTPLGGTGEQYF.

This chain uses TRBV28 with TRBJ2-1, with 7 bases fitting TRBD1. CDR1 and CDR2 from the germline V gene are MDHEN and SYDVKM. The CDR3 has 16 residues. V dropped 6 bases and J dropped 7; count of bases not matched to a gene: 15. The chain's CDR3 is CASREQTGWDRNEQFF. CDR3 DNA sequence: TGTGCCAGCAGAGAACAGACAGGGTGGGATAGGAATGAGCAGTTCTTC.

The chain combines TRBV7-8 with TRBJ1-2; TRBD1 aligns across 10 bases. After removal of 6 bases from V and 4 bases from J, the junction contained 8 bases not matched to a gene. The CDR3 runs 15 residues. Germline V gives CDR1 SGHVS, CDR2 FQNEAQ. The CDR3 nucleotides are TGTGCCAGCAGTTCGGGGACAGGGGCGGGCTATGGCTACACCTTC. Translated: CASSSGTGAGYGYTF. The full variable domain, rest sourced from reference TRBV7-8 and TRBJ1-2, is GAGVSQSPRYKVAKRGQDVALRCDPISGHVSLFWYQQALGQGPEFLTYFQNEAQLDKSGLPSDRFFAERPEGSVSTLKIQRTQQEDSAVYLCASSSGTGAGYGYTFGSGTRLTVV.

This clone was seen a handful of times. The rearrangement links TRBV5-1 to TRBJ2-7, with TRBD2 identical over 14 bases. CDR3 length: 14 amino acids. Germline lookup yields CDR1 SGHRS and CDR2 YFSETQ. J gave up 6 bases and V 4 bases, and 3 bases lay outside the gene matches. DNA for the CDR3: TGCGCCAGCAGCATGACTAGCGGGAGGGCCGAGCAGTACTTC. It is translated as CASSMTSGRAEQYF.

The CDR3 DNA reads as TGTGCCAGCCAAGGGGGGGCTAGCGGGAGTAATGAGCAGTTCTTC. This translates into CASQGGASGSNEQFF. The chain employs TRBV19 and TRBJ2-1, with TRBD2 matching 10 bases. The J segment lost 7 bases and the V segment lost 9 bases, leaving 12 bases of the junction unmatched. The V gene's germline CDR1 is LNHDA and CDR2 SQIVND (reference sequence). The CDR3 has 15 residues.

V usage is TRBV28 and J usage is TRBJ2-5, with D tentatively TRBD2 (5 bases). This CDR3 is built from 11 residues. The V gene's germline CDR1 is MDHEN and CDR2 SYDVKM. Deletions cut 7 bases from V and 5 bases from J, with 8 bases between. DNA for the CDR3: TGTGCCAGCACCCGAGGGGAGACCCAGTACTTC. This codes for CASTRGETQYF.

This clone appeared once. The rearrangement links TRBV16 to TRBJ2-2; a weak D match, TRBD1 (6 bases). The ends were cut back, 4 bases at V and 6 bases at J, with 15 bases in the middle. CDR1 and CDR2 from the germline V gene are KGHSY and FQNENV. This CDR3 spans 15 amino acids. The CDR3: CASSLRGGRAGELFF. The CDR3 region has the DNA TGTGCCAGCAGCCTCAGGGGCGGACGGGCCGGGGAGCTGTTTTTT.

The chain has TRBV28 and TRBJ2-1, with a weak D call TRBD1 (5 bases). This CDR3 contains 13 residues. Trimming took off 2 bases at V and 8 bases at J, with 10 bases between the two ends. Germline loops: CDR1 MDHEN, CDR2 SYDVKM. This CDR3 reads CASSLQGWDEQFF. DNA of the CDR3: TGTGCCAGCAGTTTACAGGGATGGGATGAGCAGTTCTTC.

The chain couples TRBV7-2 to TRBJ1-2; D is perhaps TRBD1 (5 bases). The CDR3 covers 14 residues. CDR1 and CDR2 (germline): SGHTA, FQGNSA. V was pared by 6 bases and J by 3 bases, with 14 bases between. Here the CDR3 reads CASSSSPGDYGYTF. For the CDR3, the DNA is TGTGCCAGCAGTAGTTCCCCGGGGGACTATGGCTACACCTTC.

This sequence joins TRBV28 and TRBJ2-7, with 8 bases lining up with TRBD2. The CDR3 covers 13 residues. V lost 7 bases and J lost 1; bases outside the gene matches: 3. Germline values: CDR1 MDHEN, CDR2 SYDVKM. The CDR3, as DNA: TGTGCCAGCACCAGCGGGGGATCCTACGAGCAGTACTTC. Translated, it gives CASTSGGSYEQYF.

The chain links TRBV2 to TRBJ1-1, with a weak D call TRBD1 (5 bases). V gave up 6 bases and J gave up 0 bases, with 8 bases separating them. Germline CDR1 and CDR2: SNHLY and FYNNEI. This CDR3 has 13 residues. The CDR3 loop reads CASSKQVNTEAFF. DNA of the CDR3: TGTGCCAGCAGCAAACAGGTGAACACTGAAGCTTTCTTT.

This chain links TRBV7-2 with TRBJ2-7; D gene uncertain. Germline CDR1 is SGHTA and CDR2 is FQGNSA. This CDR3 comprises 12 residues. V shed 4 bases and J shed 0 bases, with 4 bases lying between them. CDR3 in amino acids: CASSSSSYEQYF. The CDR3 DNA reads TGTGCCAGCAGCTCGAGCTCCTACGAGCAGTACTTC.

The V and J genes are TRBV11-2 and TRBJ2-7, with TRBD2 identical over 10 bases. The CDR3 sequence is 18 residues long. V shed 2 bases and J 2 bases; nucleotides not matched to a gene: 12. The germline V gene has CDR1 SGHAT and CDR2 FQNNGV. The CDR3 DNA sequence: TGTGCCAGCAGCTTATCCGTAAGGCCTAGCGGGGGAGCCTACGAGCAGTACTTC. Its translation is CASSLSVRPSGGAYEQYF.

The chain carries TRBV3-1 (or the pseudogene TRBV3-2) and TRBJ2-1; 8 bases map to TRBD2. This CDR3 region has 18 residues. Germline CDR1 LGHDT, CDR2 YNNKEL (reference sequence). The V segment lost 4 bases and the J segment 0 bases; nucleotides outside the gene matches: 11. CDR3 sequence: CASSPTSGGPTSYNEQFF. Written as DNA, the CDR3 is TGTGCCAGCAGCCCGACCTCGGGGGGGCCTACCTCCTACAATGAGCAGTTCTTC.

Here the CDR3 reads CASSISEGRPNEKLFF. CDR3 nucleotides: TGTGCCAGCAGCATTTCGGAGGGGAGACCTAATGAAAAACTGTTTTTT. This chain links TRBV21-1 with TRBJ1-4. TRBV21-1 represents a pseudogene. The CDR3 consists of 16 residues.

This rearrangement joins TRBV2 to TRBJ2-2; D uncertain. Germline values: CDR1 SNHLY, CDR2 FYNNEI. The CDR3 contains 12 residues. The V end lost 8 bases, the J end lost 6 bases, and 10 bases lay between the germline ends. The CDR3 DNA follows: TGTGCCAGCTCGAGCGCAGCCGGGGAGCTGTTTTTT. It codes for CASSSAAGELFF.

The chain has TRBV3-1 (or the pseudogene TRBV3-2) and TRBJ1-2; D is ambiguous. Trimming pared 0 bases from V and 1 base from J, leaving 12 bases between. The CDR3 extends over 16 amino acids. The germline V gene encodes CDR1 LGHDT and CDR2 YNNKEL (reference sequence). CDR3 DNA sequence: TGTGCCAGCAGCCAAGAGATTAGGACTCGTAACTATGGCTACACCTTC. Protein sequence: CASSQEIRTRNYGYTF.

This clone was seen once. One end of the junction fails to match germline, which may point to a read error. The rearrangement uses TRBV7-6 and TRBJ2-1; 7 nucleotides line up with TRBD2. The CDR3 has 16 amino acids. CDR1 and CDR2 (germline): SGHVS, FNYEAQ. CDR3 in amino acids: CASSLWGGLSDNEQFF. The DNA for the CDR3 is TGTGCCAGCAGCTTGTGGGGGGGACTCTCCGACAATGAGCAGTTCTTC.

The chain employs TRBV13 and TRBJ2-7; 10 positions agree with TRBD2. Germline V CDR1 and CDR2: PRHDT, FYEKMQ (reference sequence). Trimming took 0 bases from V and 1 from J; bases not matched to a gene: 6. This CDR3 has 17 residues. The CDR3 loop is CASSLGLLAGASYEQYF. Here the CDR3 DNA reads TGTGCCAGCAGCTTAGGACTCCTAGCGGGAGCGTCCTACGAGCAGTACTTC.

This chain joins TRBV27 and TRBJ1-6; no firm D call. This CDR3 has 14 amino acids. V lost 2 bases and J lost 7, with 9 bases in between. Germline CDR1 and CDR2: MNHEY and SMNVEV (reference sequence). Written as DNA, the CDR3 is TGTGCCAGCAGTTTAATGGGAGGAAATTCACCCCTCCACTTT. Translated, it gives CASSLMGGNSPLHF.

The V call is TRBV7-9, the J call TRBJ2-5; possibly TRBD1 for D (6 bases). Trimming removed 5 bases at V and 2 bases at J, with 15 bases between. The CDR3 consists of 15 residues. The germline CDR1 and CDR2 sequences are SEHNR and FQNEAQ (reference sequence). Here the CDR3 reads CASSGTLTPQETQYF. The CDR3 nucleotides read TGTGCCAGCAGCGGGACACTCACTCCTCAAGAGACCCAGTACTTC.

This chain joins TRBV6-5 and TRBJ2-7, with D perhaps matching TRBD1 (6 bases). The V and J ends lost 6 bases and 3 bases respectively, with 12 bases between them. Germline V gives CDR1 MNHEY, CDR2 SVGAGI. The CDR3 length is 13 residues. CDR3 DNA sequence: TGTGCCAGCAGCCCACGGGACATCTACGAGCAGTACTTC. This sequence encodes CASSPRDIYEQYF.